The present TCR beta chain was sequenced within a study of cytomegalovirus exposure and HLA in healthy donors. Trimming at V came to 6 bases and at J to 4 bases, leaving 8 bases not matched to a gene. From germline, CDR1 is SNHLY and CDR2 FYNNEI. CDR3 length: 14 residues. The study ran its PCR with 60 Vbeta and 13 Jbeta primers. The repertoire was sequenced with immunoSEQ multiplex PCR; TCRdb's copy has only in-frame clones and lacks some. Among over 150,000 clones listed, roughly 80% were seen once. Sequenced material: PBMCs. This chain links TRBV2 with TRBJ1-1, with 7 bases fitting TRBD1. This receptor was identified in a woman between 50 and 59 years old in good health and CMV-seropositive. The DNA of the CDR3 is TGTGCCAGCAGGCAGGGGGTTGGGAGCACTGAAGCTTTCTTT. Translated: CASRQGVGSTEAFF.